These T cell receptor beta chains were read from a single sample in a study of early T cells in non-severe SARS-CoV-2 infection. MiXCR, applied by TCRdb to the 5' RACE reads, yields one record per CDR3 protein. This table holds roughly 72,000 distinct CDR3 sequences, around 11% found once. The sequences come from whole blood, collected at baseline. These receptors were obtained from an adult who was a healthcare worker with PCR-confirmed SARS-CoV-2 infection or an uninfected control (not recorded which). The CDR3 runs from the conserved cysteine through the conserved F or W. A D gene is named only where the DNA matches it firmly. Where a row states a size, it is once, few, many or the class of an expanded clone; other rows omit it.

D	V	J	size	CDR3	DNA
TRBD2	TRBV5-6	TRBJ2-2	NA	CASSLDPPGRTGELFF	TGTGCCAGCAGCTTGGACCCCCCCGGGAGGACCGGGGAGCTGTTTTTT
TRBD1	TRBV11-2	TRBJ2-7	NA	CASSLAGQGYYEQYF	TGTGCCAGCAGCTTAGCAGGACAGGGTTACTACGAGCAGTACTTC
TRBD1	TRBV7-6	TRBJ1-2	medium-sized	CASSLEAGGDRYGYTF	TGTGCCAGCAGCTTAGAGGCAGGGGGCGATCGGTATGGCTACACCTTC
NA	TRBV11-2	TRBJ2-5	few	CASSFEGSRGETQYF	TGTGCCAGCAGCTTTGAGGGGTCCCGTGGGGAGACCCAGTACTTC
NA	TRBV29-1	TRBJ2-4	NA	CSVGVGAKNIQYF	TGCAGCGTTGGGGTAGGAGCCAAAAACATTCAGTACTTC
NA	TRBV20-1	TRBJ2-1	NA	CSARGPTTVNNEQFF	TGCAGTGCTAGAGGCCCCACGACAGTCAACAATGAGCAGTTCTTC
NA	TRBV20-1	TRBJ2-1	NA	CSAVAETSSYNEQFF	TGCAGTGCAGTTGCCGAAACAAGCTCCTACAATGAGCAGTTCTTC
NA	TRBV7-8	TRBJ1-1	many	CASSFTGFTEAFF	TGTGCCAGCAGCTTCACAGGGTTCACTGAAGCTTTCTTT
NA	TRBV27	TRBJ2-3	many	CASSLTGASTDTQYF	TGTGCCAGCAGTTTGACAGGAGCTAGCACAGATACGCAGTATTTT
TRBD2	TRBV7-8	TRBJ2-3	NA	CASSWGGGTDTQYF	TGTGCCAGCAGCTGGGGAGGGGGCACAGATACGCAGTATTTT
NA	TRBV6-1	TRBJ2-5	few	CASSEVGETQYF	TGTGCCAGCAGTGAAGTCGGGGAGACCCAGTACTTC
TRBD2	TRBV5-4	TRBJ2-5	NA	CASSSALRAGGKETQYF	TGTGCCAGCAGCTCAGCCCTACGAGCGGGGGGAAAGGAGACCCAGTACTTC
NA	TRBV7-9	TRBJ2-1	many	CASSRQDDEQFF	TGTGCCAGCAGCCGACAGGACGATGAGCAGTTCTTC
NA	TRBV12-3/TRBV12-4	TRBJ2-3	NA	CASSLYTGSTDTQYF	TGTGCCAGCAGTTTATATACGGGGAGCACAGATACGCAGTATTTT
NA	TRBV6-2/TRBV6-3	TRBJ2-5	NA	CASSNRRETQYF	TGTGCCAGCAGTAACCGTAGAGAGACCCAGTACTTC
NA	TRBV28	TRBJ2-7	NA	CASRATDSWAF	TGTGCCAGCAGGGCGACGGACTCGTGGGCCTTC
NA	TRBV6-5	TRBJ2-1	many	CASRERGTYNEQFF	TGTGCCAGCCGCGAACGTGGAACCTACAATGAGCAGTTCTTC
NA	TRBV28	TRBJ1-2	few	CASITPGAVGYGYTF	TGTGCCAGCATCACTCCAGGGGCCGTTGGCTATGGCTACACCTTC
TRBD1	TRBV4-1	TRBJ1-1	NA	CASSPGQGALLLLNTEAFF	TGCGCCAGCAGCCCAGGACAGGGGGCCCTTCTCCTCTTGAACACTGAAGCTTTCTTT
NA	TRBV3-1	TRBJ1-3	NA	CASSQDKGLGGNTIYF	TGTGCCAGCAGCCAAGATAAGGGACTAGGAGGAAACACCATATATTTT
TRBD2	TRBV27	TRBJ2-1	few	CASSSHKPLLAGYNEQFF	TGTGCCAGCAGTTCGCACAAACCTCTACTAGCGGGGTACAATGAGCAGTTCTTC
NA	TRBV5-4	TRBJ2-1	NA	CASSRAGGAPYNEQFF	TGTGCCAGCAGCCGGGCCGGCGGGGCCCCTTACAATGAGCAGTTCTTC
NA	TRBV7-7	TRBJ1-4	few	CASSFAQGDEKLFF	TGTGCTAGCAGCTTTGCACAGGGCGATGAAAAACTGTTTTTT
NA	TRBV18	TRBJ2-4	many	CASSLAQGDLQYF	TGTGCCAGCTCACTGGCACAGGGAGATCTTCAGTACTTC
NA	TRBV12-3/TRBV12-4	TRBJ1-1	NA	CASSLVAGMNTEAFF	TGTGCCAGCAGTTTAGTGGCAGGGATGAACACTGAAGCTTTCTTT
TRBD1	TRBV28	TRBJ1-1	NA	CASRSFGTGVTEAFF	TGTGCCAGCAGAAGTTTTGGGACAGGGGTCACTGAAGCTTTCTTT
NA	TRBV19	TRBJ1-3	NA	CASSIGDFSGNTIYF	TGTGCCAGTAGTATCGGGGACTTCTCTGGAAACACCATATATTTT
TRBD2	TRBV7-6	TRBJ2-5	few	CASSPRAGGPETQYF	TGTGCCAGCAGCCCCAGAGCGGGGGGGCCCGAGACCCAGTACTTC
NA	TRBV5-6	TRBJ1-6	few	CASSLGHGSYNSPLHF	TGTGCCAGCAGCCTGGGACACGGCTCCTATAATTCACCCCTCCACTTT
NA	TRBV19	TRBJ2-7	NA	CASSSAPTGSYEQYF	TGTGCCAGTAGTTCCGCCCCGACCGGATCCTACGAGCAGTACTTC
TRBD2	TRBV7-9	TRBJ2-3	few	CASSLGLAGTGDTQYF	TGTGCCAGCAGCCTAGGACTAGCGGGGACAGGAGATACGCAGTATTTT
NA	TRBV12-3/TRBV12-4	TRBJ2-2	many	CASSLLAGGREPGELFF	TGTGCCAGCAGTTTATTGGCCGGGGGCAGGGAGCCCGGGGAGCTGTTTTTT
NA	TRBV28	TRBJ2-7	many	CASSAYRDSSRGEQYF	TGTGCCAGCAGTGCATACCGGGACTCGAGTAGAGGGGAGCAGTACTTC
NA	TRBV18	TRBJ2-7	few	CASSPLDPKDSGKQYF	TGTGCCAGCTCACCACTTGATCCTAAGGACAGCGGAAAGCAGTACTTC
TRBD2	TRBV18	TRBJ2-3	NA	CASSLLAGLPGDTQYF	TGTGCCAGCTCGCTACTAGCGGGGCTCCCCGGGGATACGCAGTATTTT
NA	TRBV7-8	TRBJ2-7	many	CASSPGRYPYEQYF	TGTGCCAGCAGCCCGGGACGGTACCCCTACGAGCAGTACTTC
NA	TRBV29-1	TRBJ1-2	few	CSVASANYGYTF	TGCAGCGTTGCTTCAGCGAACTATGGCTACACCTTC
NA	TRBV11-2	TRBJ2-7	few	CASSLAPGTPLREQYF	TGTGCCAGCAGCTTGGCACCCGGGACCCCTCTCAGGGAGCAGTACTTC